Presented here are 8 T cell receptor beta chains from one specimen sequenced in a study of blood T cell repertoires in COVID-19. The assay was immunoSEQ multiplex PCR, and TCRdb's table has in-frame clones only and misses some. The sample has some 150,000 clones; roughly 90% are singletons. The sample taken for sequencing was peripheral blood. These TCRs come from a woman aged 55-75 years who had recovered from COVID-19.

This clone was counted a single time. The chain recombines TRBV4-3 with TRBJ2-1; D is unclear. The CDR3 contains 13 residues. Germline loops: CDR1 LGHNA, CDR2 YSLEER. V was pared by 4 bases and J by 5 bases, with 9 bases between. The CDR3 DNA reads as TGCGCCAGCAGCCGCCTGCGAGACAATGAGCAGTTCTTC. Protein: CASSRLRDNEQFF.

The chain employs TRBV19 and TRBJ2-7; 12 bases are shared with TRBD2. Germline CDR1 LNHDA, CDR2 SQIVND (reference sequence). The junction had 8 bases not matched to a gene; V was cut back by 3 bases and J by 2 bases. The CDR3 has 17 residues. The CDR3 spells CASSISSGGEIAYEQYF. The CDR3 bases are TGTGCCAGTAGTATCTCTAGCGGGGGGGAGATTGCCTACGAGCAGTACTTC.

This chain links TRBV13 with TRBJ2-5; D is perhaps TRBD1 (6 bases). Germline V lookup: CDR1 PRHDT, CDR2 FYEKMQ (reference sequence). Trimming removed 0 bases from V and 4 bases from J, with 6 bases in between. This CDR3 region has 13 residues. CDR3 amino acids: CASSLGGGETQYF. The CDR3 DNA sequence: TGTGCCAGCAGCTTAGGAGGGGGAGAGACCCAGTACTTC.

The gene calls are TRBV5-1 and TRBJ2-7; perhaps TRBD1 as D (6 bases). Germline CDR1 and CDR2: SGHRS and YFSETQ. The CDR3 spans 14 residues. V was cut by 5 bases and J by 3 bases, with 15 bases left in between. The CDR3 nucleotides are TGCGCCAGCAGTTTGAGCGGACAGAGCTACGAGCAGTACTTC. It codes for CASSLSGQSYEQYF.

CDR3 coding DNA: TGCGCCAGCAGCTTGGTCGCGGGGGGACACAATGAGCAGTTCTTC. Its protein is CASSLVAGGHNEQFF. The chain combines TRBV5-1 with TRBJ2-1; TRBD2 matches 8 bases. Germline CDR1 is SGHRS and CDR2 is YFSETQ. V gave up 0 bases and J gave up 5 bases; unmatched junction bases: 4. There are 15 residues in the CDR3.

The genes are TRBV6-5 and TRBJ2-7; D is ambiguous. Trimming took off 5 bases at V and 0 bases at J, with 11 bases between the two ends. This CDR3 contains 14 residues. Germline assignment: CDR1 MNHEY and CDR2 SVGAGI. CDR3 residues: CASSPGLSSYEQYF. Written as DNA, the CDR3 is TGTGCCAGCAGTCCAGGCCTGAGCTCCTACGAGCAGTACTTC.

This rearrangement joins TRBV28 to TRBJ1-2; TRBD1 matches 7 bases. The V gene's germline CDR1 is MDHEN and CDR2 SYDVKM. The CDR3 length is 17 residues. The V segment lost 6 bases and the J segment 0 bases; nucleotides outside the gene matches: 13. The CDR3 region is CASRTTGTEFTNYGYTF. The CDR3 DNA sequence: TGTGCCAGCAGGACCACAGGGACAGAATTCACTAACTATGGCTACACCTTC.

CDR3 residues: CATSMPGQSYGYTF. CDR3 DNA sequence: TGTGCCACCAGCATGCCGGGACAGTCCTATGGCTACACCTTC. This chain uses TRBV15 with TRBJ1-2; 7 bases are a match to TRBD1. CDR3 length equals 14 residues. V lost 4 bases and J lost 4; bases outside the gene matches: 6. CDR1 and CDR2 (germline): LNHNV, YYDKDF (reference sequence).